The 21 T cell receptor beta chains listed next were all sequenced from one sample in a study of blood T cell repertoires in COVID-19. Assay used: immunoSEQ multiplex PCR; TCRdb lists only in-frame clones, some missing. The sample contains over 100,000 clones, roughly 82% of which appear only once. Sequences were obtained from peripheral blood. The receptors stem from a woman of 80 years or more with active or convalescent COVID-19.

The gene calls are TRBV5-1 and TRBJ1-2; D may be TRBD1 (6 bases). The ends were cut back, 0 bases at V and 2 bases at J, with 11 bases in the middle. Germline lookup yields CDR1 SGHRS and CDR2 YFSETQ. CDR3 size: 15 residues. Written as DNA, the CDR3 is TGCGCCAGCAGCTTGGAGGCAGGGGACAACTATGGCTACACCTTC. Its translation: CASSLEAGDNYGYTF.

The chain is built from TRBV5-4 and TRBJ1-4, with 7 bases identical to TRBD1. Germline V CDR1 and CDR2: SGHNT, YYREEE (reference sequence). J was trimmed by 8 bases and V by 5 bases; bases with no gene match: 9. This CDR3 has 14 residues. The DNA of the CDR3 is TGTGCCAGCAGTGTAGGGGGCCTGAAGGAAAAACTGTTTTTT. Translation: CASSVGGLKEKLFF.

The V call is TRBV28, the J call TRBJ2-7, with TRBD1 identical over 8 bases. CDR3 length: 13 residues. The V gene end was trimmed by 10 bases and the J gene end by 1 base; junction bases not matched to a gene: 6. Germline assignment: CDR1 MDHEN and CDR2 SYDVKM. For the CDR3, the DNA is TGTGCCATCGAGACAGGGGCATCCTACGAGCAGTACTTC. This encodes CAIETGASYEQYF.

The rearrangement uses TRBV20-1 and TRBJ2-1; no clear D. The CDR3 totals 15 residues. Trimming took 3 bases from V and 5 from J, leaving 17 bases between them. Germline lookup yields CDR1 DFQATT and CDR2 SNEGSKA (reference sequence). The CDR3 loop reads CSASHSSAGDNEQFF. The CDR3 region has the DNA TGCAGTGCTAGTCATTCCAGCGCCGGCGACAATGAGCAGTTCTTC.

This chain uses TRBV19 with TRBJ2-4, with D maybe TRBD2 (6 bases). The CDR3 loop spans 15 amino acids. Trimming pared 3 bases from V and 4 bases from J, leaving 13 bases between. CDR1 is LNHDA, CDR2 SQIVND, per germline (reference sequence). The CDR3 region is CASSMAAGRKNIQYF. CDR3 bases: TGTGCCAGTAGTATGGCTGCGGGGCGAAAAAACATTCAGTACTTC.

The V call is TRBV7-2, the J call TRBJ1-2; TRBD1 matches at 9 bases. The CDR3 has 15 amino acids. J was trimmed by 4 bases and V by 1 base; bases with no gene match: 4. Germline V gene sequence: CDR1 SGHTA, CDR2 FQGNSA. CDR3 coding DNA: TGTGCCAGCAGCTTAGATTACAGGGGGCTCTATGGCTACACCTTC. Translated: CASSLDYRGLYGYTF. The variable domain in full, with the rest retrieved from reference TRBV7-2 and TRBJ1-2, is GAGVSQSPSNKVTEKGKDVELRCDPISGHTALYWYRQSLGQGLEFLIYFQGNSAPDKSGLPSDRFSAERTGGSVSTLTIQRTQQEDSAVYLCASSLDYRGLYGYTFGSGTRLTVV.

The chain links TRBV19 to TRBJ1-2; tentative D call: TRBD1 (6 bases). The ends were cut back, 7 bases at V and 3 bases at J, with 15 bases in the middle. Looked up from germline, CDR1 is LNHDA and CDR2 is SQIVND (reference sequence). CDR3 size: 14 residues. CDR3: CASTMADRHYGYTF. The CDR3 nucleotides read TGTGCCAGTACCATGGCCGACAGGCACTATGGCTACACCTTC.

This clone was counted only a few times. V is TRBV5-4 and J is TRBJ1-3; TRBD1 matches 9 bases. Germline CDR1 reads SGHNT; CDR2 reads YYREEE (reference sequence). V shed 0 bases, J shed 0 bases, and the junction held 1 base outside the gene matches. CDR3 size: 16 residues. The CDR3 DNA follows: TGTGCCAGCAGCTTGGGGGGACAGGGCTCTGGAAACACCATATATTTT. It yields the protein CASSLGGQGSGNTIYF.

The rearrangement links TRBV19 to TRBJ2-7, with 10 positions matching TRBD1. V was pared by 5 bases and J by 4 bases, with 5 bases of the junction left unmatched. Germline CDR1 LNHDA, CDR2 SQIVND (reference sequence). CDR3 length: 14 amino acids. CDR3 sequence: CASSSDRGHYEQYF. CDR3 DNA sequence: TGTGCCAGTAGTTCCGACAGGGGGCATTACGAGCAGTACTTC.

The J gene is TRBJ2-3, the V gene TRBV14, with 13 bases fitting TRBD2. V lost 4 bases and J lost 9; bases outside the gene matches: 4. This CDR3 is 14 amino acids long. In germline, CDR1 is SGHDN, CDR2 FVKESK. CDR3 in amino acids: CASSPGLAGATQYF. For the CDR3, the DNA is TGTGCCAGCAGCCCCGGACTAGCGGGAGCCACGCAGTATTTT.

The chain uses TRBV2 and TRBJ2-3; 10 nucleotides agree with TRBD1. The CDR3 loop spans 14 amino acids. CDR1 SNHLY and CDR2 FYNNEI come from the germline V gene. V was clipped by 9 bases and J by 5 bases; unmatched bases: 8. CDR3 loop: CASRDRGGGDTQYF. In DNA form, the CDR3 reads TGTGCCAGTAGGGACAGGGGCGGGGGAGATACGCAGTATTTT.

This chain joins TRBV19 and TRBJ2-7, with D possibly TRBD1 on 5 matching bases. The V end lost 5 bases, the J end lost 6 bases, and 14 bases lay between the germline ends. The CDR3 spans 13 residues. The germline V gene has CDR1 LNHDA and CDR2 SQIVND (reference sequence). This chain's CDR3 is CASSETWGSEQYF. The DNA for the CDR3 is TGTGCCAGTAGTGAAACTTGGGGCTCCGAGCAGTACTTC.

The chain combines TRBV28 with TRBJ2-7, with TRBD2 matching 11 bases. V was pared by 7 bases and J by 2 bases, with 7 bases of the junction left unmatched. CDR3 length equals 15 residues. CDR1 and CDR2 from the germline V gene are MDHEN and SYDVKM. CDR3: CASNSGTSGTYEQYF. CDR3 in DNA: TGTGCCAGCAACTCCGGGACTAGCGGAACCTACGAGCAGTACTTC. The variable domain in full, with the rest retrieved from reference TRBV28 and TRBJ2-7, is DVKVTQSSRYLVKRTGEKVFLECVQDMDHENMFWYRQDPGLGLRLIYFSYDVKMKEKGDIPEGYSVSREKKERFSLILESASTNQTSMYLCASNSGTSGTYEQYFGPGTRLTVT.

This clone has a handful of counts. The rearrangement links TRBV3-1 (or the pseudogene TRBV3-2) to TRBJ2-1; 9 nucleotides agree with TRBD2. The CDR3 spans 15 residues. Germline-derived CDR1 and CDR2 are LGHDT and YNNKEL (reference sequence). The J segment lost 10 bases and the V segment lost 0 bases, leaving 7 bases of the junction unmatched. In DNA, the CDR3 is TGTGCCAGCAGCCAAGATCTAGCGGGACTAGAGGAGCAGTTCTTC. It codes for CASSQDLAGLEEQFF.

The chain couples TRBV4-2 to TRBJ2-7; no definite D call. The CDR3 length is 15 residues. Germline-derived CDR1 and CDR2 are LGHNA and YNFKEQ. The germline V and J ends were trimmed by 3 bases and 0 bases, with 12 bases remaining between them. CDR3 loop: CASSQSRVLSYEQYF. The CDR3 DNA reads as TGTGCCAGCAGCCAGAGCCGGGTACTCTCCTACGAGCAGTACTTC.

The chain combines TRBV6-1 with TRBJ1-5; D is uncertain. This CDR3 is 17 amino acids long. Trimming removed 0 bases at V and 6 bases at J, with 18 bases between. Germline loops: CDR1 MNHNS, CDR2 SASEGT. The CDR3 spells CASSEARLGGRGQPQHF. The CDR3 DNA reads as TGTGCCAGCAGTGAAGCGCGTCTAGGAGGGAGAGGTCAGCCCCAGCATTTT.

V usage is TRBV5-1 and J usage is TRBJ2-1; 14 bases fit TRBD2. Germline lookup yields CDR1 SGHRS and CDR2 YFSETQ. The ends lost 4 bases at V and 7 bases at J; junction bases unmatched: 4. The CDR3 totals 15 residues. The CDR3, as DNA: TGCGCCAGCAGCGAGGGACTAGCGGGAGTGAATGAGCAGTTCTTC. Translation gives CASSEGLAGVNEQFF.

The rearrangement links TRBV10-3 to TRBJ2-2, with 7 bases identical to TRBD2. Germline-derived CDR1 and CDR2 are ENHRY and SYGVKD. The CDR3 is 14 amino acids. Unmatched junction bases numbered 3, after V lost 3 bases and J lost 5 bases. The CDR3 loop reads CAISDREGTGELFF. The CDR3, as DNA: TGTGCCATCAGTGACAGGGAGGGGACCGGGGAGCTGTTTTTT.

CDR3 bases: TGTGCCAGCAGCTCCGGCAGGGCCAAGGATGGCTACACCTTC. It is translated as CASSSGRAKDGYTF. The V and J genes are TRBV6-2 or TRBV6-3 and TRBJ1-2; maybe TRBD1 (5 bases). CDR3 length: 14 residues. Germline V CDR1 and CDR2: MNHEY, SVGEGT. V dropped 6 bases and J dropped 6 bases, with 17 bases sitting between them.

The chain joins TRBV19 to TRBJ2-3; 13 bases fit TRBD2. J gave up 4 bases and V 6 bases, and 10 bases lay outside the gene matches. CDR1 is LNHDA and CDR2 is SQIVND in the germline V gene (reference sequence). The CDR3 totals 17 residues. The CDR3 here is CASSIKRTSGRPDTQYF. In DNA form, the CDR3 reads TGTGCCAGTAGCATAAAGAGGACTAGCGGGAGACCAGATACGCAGTATTTT. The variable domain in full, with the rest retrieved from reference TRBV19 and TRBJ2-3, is DGGITQSPKYLFRKEGQNVTLSCEQNLNHDAMYWYRQDPGQGLRLIYYSQIVNDFQKGDIAEGYSVSREKKESFPLTVTSAQKNPTAFYLCASSIKRTSGRPDTQYFGPGTRLTVL.

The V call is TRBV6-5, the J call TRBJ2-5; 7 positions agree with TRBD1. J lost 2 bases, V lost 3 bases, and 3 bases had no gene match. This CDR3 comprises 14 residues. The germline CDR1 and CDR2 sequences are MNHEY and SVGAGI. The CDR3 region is CASSYARGQETQYF. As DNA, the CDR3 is TGTGCCAGCAGTTATGCCAGGGGGCAAGAGACCCAGTACTTC.